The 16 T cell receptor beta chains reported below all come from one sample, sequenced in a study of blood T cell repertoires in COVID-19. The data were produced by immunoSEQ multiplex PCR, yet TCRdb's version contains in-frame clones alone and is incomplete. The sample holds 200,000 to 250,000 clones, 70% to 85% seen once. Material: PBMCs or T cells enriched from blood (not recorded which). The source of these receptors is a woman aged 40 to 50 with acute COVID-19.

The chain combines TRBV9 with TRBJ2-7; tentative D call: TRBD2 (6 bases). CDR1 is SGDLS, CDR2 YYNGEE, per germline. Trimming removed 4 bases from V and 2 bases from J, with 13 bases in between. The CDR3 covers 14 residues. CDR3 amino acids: CASSPAGLAYEQYF. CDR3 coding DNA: TGTGCCAGCAGCCCCGCGGGGCTAGCCTACGAGCAGTACTTC.

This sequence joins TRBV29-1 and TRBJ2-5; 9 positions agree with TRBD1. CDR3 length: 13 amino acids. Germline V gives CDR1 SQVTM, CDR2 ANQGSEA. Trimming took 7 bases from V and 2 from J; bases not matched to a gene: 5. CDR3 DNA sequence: TGCAGCGGGGGGACAGGGCGACAAGAGACCCAGTACTTC. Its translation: CSGGTGRQETQYF.

CDR3 sequence (DNA): TGCGCCAGCAGCTCTTACAGGGCCCCGAACACTGAAGCTTTCTTT. As protein: CASSSYRAPNTEAFF. This chain uses TRBV5-1 with TRBJ1-1; perhaps TRBD1 as D (6 bases). Trimming took 3 bases from V and 1 from J, leaving 13 bases between them. The CDR3 contains 15 residues. Germline V gives CDR1 SGHRS, CDR2 YFSETQ.

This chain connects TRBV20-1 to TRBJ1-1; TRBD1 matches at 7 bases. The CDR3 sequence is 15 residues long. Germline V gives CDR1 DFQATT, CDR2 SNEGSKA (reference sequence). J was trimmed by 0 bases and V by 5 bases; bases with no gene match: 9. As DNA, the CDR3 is TGCAGTGCTCGTGTGGACAGGCCTCTGAACACTGAAGCTTTCTTT. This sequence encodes CSARVDRPLNTEAFF.

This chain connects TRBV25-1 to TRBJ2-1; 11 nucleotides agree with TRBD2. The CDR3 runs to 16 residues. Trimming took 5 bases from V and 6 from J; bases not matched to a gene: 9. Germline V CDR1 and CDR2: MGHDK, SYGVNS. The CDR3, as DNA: TGTGCCAGCAGTCGGCGAGCTAGCGGGGGGCCCAATGAGCAGTTCTTC. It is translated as CASSRRASGGPNEQFF. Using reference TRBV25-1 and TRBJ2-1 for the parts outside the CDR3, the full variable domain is EADIYQTPRYLVIGTGKKITLECSQTMGHDKMYWYQQDPGMELHLIHYSYGVNSTEKGDLSSESTVSRIRTEHFPLTLESARPSHTSQYLCASSRRASGGPNEQFFGPGTRLTVL.

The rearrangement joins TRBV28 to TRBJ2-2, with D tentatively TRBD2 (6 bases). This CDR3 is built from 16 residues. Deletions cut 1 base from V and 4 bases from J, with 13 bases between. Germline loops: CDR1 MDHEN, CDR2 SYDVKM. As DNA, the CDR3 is TGTGCCAGCAGTTTATCCGGGAGAGGGGTCACCGGGGAGCTGTTTTTT. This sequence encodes CASSLSGRGVTGELFF.

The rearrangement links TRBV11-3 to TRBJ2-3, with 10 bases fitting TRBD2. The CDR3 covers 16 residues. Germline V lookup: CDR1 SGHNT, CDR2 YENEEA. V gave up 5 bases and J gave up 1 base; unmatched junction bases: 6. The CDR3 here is CASSHRGLAGTDTQYF. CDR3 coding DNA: TGTGCCAGCAGCCACCGTGGACTAGCGGGCACAGATACGCAGTATTTT.

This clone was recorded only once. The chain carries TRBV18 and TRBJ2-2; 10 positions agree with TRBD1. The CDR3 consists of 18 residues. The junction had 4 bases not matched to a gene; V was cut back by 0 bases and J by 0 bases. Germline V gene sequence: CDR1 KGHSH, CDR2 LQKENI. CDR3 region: CASSPPGTGAANTGELFF. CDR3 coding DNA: TGTGCCAGCTCACCACCCGGGACAGGGGCGGCGAACACCGGGGAGCTGTTTTTT.

CDR3 residues: CAWEGFDYGYTF. The CDR3 DNA follows: TGTGCCTGGGAGGGGTTCGACTATGGCTACACCTTC. V gene TRBV30 combines with J gene TRBJ1-2, with D possibly matching TRBD1 (5 bases). V shed 5 bases and J shed 3 bases, with 10 bases lying between them. This CDR3 is 12 amino acids long. Germline CDR1 GTSNPN, CDR2 SVGIG (reference sequence).

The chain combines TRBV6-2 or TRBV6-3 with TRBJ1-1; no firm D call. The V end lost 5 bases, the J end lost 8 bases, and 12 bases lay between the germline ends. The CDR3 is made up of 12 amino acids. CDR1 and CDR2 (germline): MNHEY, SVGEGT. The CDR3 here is CASSLPTGEAFF. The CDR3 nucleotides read TGTGCCAGCAGTCTACCCACCGGGGAAGCTTTCTTT.

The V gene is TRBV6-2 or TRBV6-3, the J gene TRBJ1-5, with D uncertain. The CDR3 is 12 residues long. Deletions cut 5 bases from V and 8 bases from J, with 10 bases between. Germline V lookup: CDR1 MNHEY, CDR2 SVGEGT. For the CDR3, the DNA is TGTGCCAGCAGTAGGTCCGGGGAGCCCCAGCATTTT. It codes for CASSRSGEPQHF.

The CDR3 spells CASSLIGGEETQYF. CDR3 in DNA: TGTGCCAGCAGCTTAATTGGGGGGGAGGAGACCCAGTACTTC. The genes are TRBV7-9 and TRBJ2-5; 7 nucleotides agree with TRBD2. The CDR3 length is 14 residues. Trimming cost V 2 bases and J 5 bases; bases outside gene matches: 5. Germline lookup yields CDR1 SEHNR and CDR2 FQNEAQ (reference sequence).

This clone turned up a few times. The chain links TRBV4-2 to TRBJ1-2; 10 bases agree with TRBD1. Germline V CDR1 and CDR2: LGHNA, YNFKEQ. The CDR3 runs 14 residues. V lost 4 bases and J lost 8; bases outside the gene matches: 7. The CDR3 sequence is CASSLGTGELGYTF. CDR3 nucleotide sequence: TGTGCCAGCAGCCTAGGGACAGGGGAACTCGGCTACACCTTC.

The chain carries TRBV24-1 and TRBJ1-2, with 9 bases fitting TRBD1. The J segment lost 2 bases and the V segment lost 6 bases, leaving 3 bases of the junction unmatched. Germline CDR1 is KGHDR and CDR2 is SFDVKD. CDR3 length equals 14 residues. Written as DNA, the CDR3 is TGTGCCACCAGTCACAGGGGGCCGAACTATGGCTACACCTTC. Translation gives CATSHRGPNYGYTF.

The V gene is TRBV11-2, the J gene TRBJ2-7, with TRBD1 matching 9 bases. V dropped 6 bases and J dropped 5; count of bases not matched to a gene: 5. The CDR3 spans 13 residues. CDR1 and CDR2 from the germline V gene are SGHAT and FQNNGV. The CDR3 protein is CASRRTGGHEQYF. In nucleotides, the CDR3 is TGTGCCAGCAGACGCACAGGGGGCCACGAGCAGTACTTC.

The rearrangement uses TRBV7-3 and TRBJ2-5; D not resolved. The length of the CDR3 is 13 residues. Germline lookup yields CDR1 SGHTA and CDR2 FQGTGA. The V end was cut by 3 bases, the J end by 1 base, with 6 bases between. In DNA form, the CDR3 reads TGTGCCAGCAGCTTGGGCCCCCAAGAGACCCAGTACTTC. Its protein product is CASSLGPQETQYF.